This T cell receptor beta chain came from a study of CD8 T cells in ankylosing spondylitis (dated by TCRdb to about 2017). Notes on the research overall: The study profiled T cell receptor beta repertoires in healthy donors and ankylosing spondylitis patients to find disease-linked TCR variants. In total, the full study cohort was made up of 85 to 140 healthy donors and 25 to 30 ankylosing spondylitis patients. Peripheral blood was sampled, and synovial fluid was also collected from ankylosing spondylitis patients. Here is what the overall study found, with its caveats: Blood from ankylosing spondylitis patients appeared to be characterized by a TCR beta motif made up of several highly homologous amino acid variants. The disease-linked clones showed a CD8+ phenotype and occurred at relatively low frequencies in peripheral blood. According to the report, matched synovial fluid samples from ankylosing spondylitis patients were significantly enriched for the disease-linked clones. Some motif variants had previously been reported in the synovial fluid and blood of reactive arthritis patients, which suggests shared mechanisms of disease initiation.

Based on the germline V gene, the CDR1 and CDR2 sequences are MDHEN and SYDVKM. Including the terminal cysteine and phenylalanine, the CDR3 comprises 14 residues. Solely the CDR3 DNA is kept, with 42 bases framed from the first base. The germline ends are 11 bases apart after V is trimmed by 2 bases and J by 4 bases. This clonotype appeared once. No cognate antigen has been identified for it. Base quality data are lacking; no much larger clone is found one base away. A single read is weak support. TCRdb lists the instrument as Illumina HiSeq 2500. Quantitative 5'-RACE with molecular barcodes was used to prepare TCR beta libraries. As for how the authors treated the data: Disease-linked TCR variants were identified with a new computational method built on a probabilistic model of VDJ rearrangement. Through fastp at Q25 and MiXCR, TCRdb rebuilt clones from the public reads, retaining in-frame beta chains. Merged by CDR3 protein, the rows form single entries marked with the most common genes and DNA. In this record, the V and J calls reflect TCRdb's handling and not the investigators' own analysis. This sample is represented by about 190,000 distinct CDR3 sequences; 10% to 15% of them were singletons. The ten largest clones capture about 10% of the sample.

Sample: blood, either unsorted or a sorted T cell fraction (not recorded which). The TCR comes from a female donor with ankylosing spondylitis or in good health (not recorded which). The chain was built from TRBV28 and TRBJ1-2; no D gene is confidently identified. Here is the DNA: TGTGCCAGCAGTTTAGCAGGTGAAATCTATGGCTACACCTTC. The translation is CASSLAGEIYGYTF.